This T cell receptor (beta chain) was found in a study of Ad26.COV2.S vaccination and SARS-CoV-2 variants. Findings and caveats of the study: Higher spike-specific TCR breadth was found in vaccine recipients than in placebo recipients. It was reported that spike-specific CD8+ and CD4+ T cell responses were substantially broad after vaccination.

Worth noting for this clone: The target antigen is unknown.

This CDR3 spans 13 amino acids. Germline-derived CDR1 and CDR2 are MNHNS and SASEGT. Deletions cut 5 bases from V and 5 bases from J, with 12 bases between. Data came from immunoSEQ multiplex PCR; TCRdb stores just in-frame clones and leaves some out. The profile shows some 290,000 clones, roughly 86% of them singletons. Treatment denoted: around 19 received Ad26.COV2.S at low or high dose, single or two shots; about 5 received placebo; per-sample allocation not given. It was on day 63 after the first vaccine or placebo injection that samples were taken. The source was peripheral blood, collected in a trial of Ad26.COV2.S vaccine versus placebo. The chain has TRBV6-1 and TRBJ2-5; the D gene is possibly TRBD2 (6 bases). This receptor was taken from a person aged 18-60 years who received the Ad26.COV2.S COVID-19 vaccine or a placebo. In DNA, the CDR3 is TGTGCCAGCAGTTATGGAGGGATGGAGACCCAGTACTTC. Translated: CASSYGGMETQYF.